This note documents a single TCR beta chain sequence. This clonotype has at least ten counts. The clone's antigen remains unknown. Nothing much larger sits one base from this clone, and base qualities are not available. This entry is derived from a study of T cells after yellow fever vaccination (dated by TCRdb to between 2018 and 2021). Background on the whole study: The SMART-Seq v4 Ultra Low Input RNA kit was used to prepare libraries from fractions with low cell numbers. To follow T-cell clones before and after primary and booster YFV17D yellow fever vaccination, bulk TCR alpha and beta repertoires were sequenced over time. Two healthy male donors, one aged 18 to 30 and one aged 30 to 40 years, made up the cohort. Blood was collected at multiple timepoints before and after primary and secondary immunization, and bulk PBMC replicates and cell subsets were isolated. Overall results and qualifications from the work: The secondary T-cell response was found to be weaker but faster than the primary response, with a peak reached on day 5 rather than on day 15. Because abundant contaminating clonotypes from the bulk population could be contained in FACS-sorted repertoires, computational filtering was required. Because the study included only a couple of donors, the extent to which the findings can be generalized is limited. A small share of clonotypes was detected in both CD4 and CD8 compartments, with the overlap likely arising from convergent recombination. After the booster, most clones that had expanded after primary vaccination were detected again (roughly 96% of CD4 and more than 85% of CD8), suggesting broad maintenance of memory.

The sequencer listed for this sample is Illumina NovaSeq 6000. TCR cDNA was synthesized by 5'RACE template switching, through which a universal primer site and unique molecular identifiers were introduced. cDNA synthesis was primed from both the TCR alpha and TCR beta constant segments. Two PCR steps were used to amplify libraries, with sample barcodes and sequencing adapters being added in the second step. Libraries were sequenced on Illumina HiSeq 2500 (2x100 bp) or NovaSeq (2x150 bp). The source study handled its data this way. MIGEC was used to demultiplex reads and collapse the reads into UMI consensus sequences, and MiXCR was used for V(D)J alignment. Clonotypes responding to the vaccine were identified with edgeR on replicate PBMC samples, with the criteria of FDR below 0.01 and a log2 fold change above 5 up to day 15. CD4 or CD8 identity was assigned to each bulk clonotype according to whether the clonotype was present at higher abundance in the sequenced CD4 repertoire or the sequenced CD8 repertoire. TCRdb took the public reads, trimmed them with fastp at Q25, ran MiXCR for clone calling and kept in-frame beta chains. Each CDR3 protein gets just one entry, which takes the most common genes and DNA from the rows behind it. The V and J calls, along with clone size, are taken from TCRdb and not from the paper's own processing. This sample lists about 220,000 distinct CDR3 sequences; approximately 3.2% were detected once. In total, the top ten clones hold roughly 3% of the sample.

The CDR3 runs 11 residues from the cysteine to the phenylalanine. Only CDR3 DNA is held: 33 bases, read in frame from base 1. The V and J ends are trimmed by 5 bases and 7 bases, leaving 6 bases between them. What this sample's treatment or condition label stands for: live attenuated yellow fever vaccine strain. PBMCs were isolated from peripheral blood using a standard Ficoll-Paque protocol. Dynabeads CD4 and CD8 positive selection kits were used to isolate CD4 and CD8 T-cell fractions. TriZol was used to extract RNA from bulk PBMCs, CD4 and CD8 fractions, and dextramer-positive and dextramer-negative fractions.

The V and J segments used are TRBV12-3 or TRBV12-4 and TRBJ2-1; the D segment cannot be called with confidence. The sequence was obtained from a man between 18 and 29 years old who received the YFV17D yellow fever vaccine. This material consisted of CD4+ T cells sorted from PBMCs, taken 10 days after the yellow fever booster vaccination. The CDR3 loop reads CASSQVNEQFF. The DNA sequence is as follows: TGTGCCAGCAGTCAGGTGAATGAGCAGTTCTTC.